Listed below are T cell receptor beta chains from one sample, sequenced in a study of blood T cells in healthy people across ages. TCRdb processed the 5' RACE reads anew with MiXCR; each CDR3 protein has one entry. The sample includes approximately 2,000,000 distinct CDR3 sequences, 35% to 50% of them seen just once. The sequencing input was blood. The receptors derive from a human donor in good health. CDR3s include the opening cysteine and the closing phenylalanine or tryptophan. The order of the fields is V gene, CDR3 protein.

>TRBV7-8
CASSARTGGSSYNEQFF
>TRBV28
CASSSPRQQGQGNTDTQYF
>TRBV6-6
CASSRDRASGRETQYF
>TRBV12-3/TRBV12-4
CASSYRGGSGNEQYF
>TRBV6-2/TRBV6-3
CASSLLFDTEAFF
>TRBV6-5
CASARHTEYEQYF
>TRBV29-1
CSARGGAGMNTEAFF
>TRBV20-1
CSARAGGYEQFF
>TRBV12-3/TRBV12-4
CASSFGRATDTQYF
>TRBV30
CAWSPGNEQYF
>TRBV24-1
CATSEGHEQYF
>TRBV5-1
CASSLGPGDRGTGNQPQHF
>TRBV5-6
CASSFHSPGYTF
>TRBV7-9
CASSLLKERGGGYEQYF
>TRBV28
CASSLYSGQPQHF
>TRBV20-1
CSARSPIMNEQFF
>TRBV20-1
CSAALAGGNEQYF
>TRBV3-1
CASSQERSGYGYTF
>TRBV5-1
CASSYLAGAEYNEQFF
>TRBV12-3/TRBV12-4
CASSPVAGVPDTQYF
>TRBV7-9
CASSSDRGRPNYGYTF
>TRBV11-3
CASSRQGDEGYTF
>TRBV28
CASYGNREETQFF
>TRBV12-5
CASGRTGRETQYF
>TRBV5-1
CASSLGRETDGYTF
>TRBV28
CASSTPVRVYGYTF
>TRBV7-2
CASSPDRGRYEQYF
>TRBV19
CASSIPPLGSDTQYF
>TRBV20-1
CSAVGGEQFF
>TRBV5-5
CASRGTLAASYEQYF
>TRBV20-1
CSARDRGRGYGYTF